The 2 T cell receptor beta chains listed next were all sequenced from one sample in a study of shared clonotypes between healthy human individuals. This table comes from immunoSEQ multiplex PCR, and its TCRdb copy is limited to in-frame clones, with some not included. The table lists approximately 440,000 clones, around 77% of them singletons, with about 12% in the top ten. The specimen was PBMCs. The origin of the receptors is a woman between 40 and 55 years old in good health. Some clones in this sample may be carry-over from other donors' samples.

With respect to this clone: With only one base between it and a far larger clone, this is likely a read error. The V call is TRBV5-1, the J call TRBJ1-1; D unresolved. The CDR3 consists of 13 residues. Trimming stripped 1 base from V and 11 bases from J, with 15 bases between. From germline, CDR1 is SGHRS and CDR2 YFSETQ. The CDR3 sequence is CASSLNRGNAAFF. CDR3 in DNA: TGCGCCAGCAGCTTGAACAGAGGGAATGCGGCTTTCTTT.

This clone was observed at least ten times. V usage is TRBV7-6 and J usage is TRBJ1-2; D not certain. In germline, CDR1 is SGHVS, CDR2 FNYEAQ. The CDR3 covers 14 residues. Trimming took 5 bases from V and 0 from J, leaving 10 bases between them. As DNA, the CDR3 is TGTGCCAGCAGCCCCCCCGGGGCTAACTATGGCTACACCTTC. Its translation is CASSPPGANYGYTF.